The present T cell receptor (beta chain) was sequenced within a study of CD4 T cells in relation to SARS-CoV-2 and coronaviruses. Across the study: Negative control cultures got HIV-1 Nef peptides or no peptide.

The CDR3 spans 15 residues. Germline V gene sequence: CDR1 LGHDT, CDR2 YNNKEL (reference sequence). Trimming left V 1 base short and J 5 bases short, with 13 bases between. The unexposed donors gave CD4+ T cells in about 2010-2019, prior to COVID-19. CD4+ T cells were isolated from the cells after roughly 11 days of culture. A note on this clone: The antigen is unknown.

TCRdb's copy holds only in-frame clones and misses some; the assay was immunoSEQ multiplex PCR. The sample shows some 29,000 clones, about 70% of them seen only once. The source of this sequence is a human donor in good health. This chain uses TRBV3-1 (or the pseudogene TRBV3-2) with TRBJ2-3; D is ambiguous. Sequencing was done on a sample of CD4+ T cells from PBMCs, cultured in vitro. Here the CDR3 DNA reads TGTGCCAGCAGCCAAGGGCGCCTAGAGGTAGATACGCAGTATTTT. Translated: CASSQGRLEVDTQYF.